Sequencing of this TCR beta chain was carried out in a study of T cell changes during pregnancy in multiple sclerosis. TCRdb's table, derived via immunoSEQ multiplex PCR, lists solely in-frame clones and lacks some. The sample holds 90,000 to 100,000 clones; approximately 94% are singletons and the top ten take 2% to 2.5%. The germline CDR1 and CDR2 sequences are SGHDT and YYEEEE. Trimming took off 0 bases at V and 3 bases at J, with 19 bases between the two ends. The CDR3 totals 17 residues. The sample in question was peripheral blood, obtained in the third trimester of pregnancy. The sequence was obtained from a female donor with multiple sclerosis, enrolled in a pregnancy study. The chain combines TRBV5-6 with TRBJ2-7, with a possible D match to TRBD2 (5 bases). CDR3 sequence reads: CASSLEVNQLRGYEQYF. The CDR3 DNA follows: TGTGCCAGCAGCTTGGAAGTTAACCAGCTACGGGGCTACGAGCAGTACTTC.